The entry below describes one TCR beta chain. Its antigen is not known. Naive, central memory, regulatory and stem cell-like memory cells within the CD4+ compartment were sorted using CD45RO/CCR7/CD25/CD127/CD95/CD27. The sample is drawn from a study of beta chain features in type 1 diabetes. Looking at the study overall: Patients and healthy donors were similar in age, gender and cell yields.

V shed 5 bases and J shed 1 base, with 19 bases lying between them. CDR1 is SGHAT, CDR2 FQNNGV, per germline. The CDR3 covers 17 residues. Study conclusions and caveats: TCRB repertoires of naive, central memory and Treg cells appeared more similar among patients than among healthy donors.

Expressed TCRB transcripts were sequenced because the entire RNA isolate underwent reverse transcription. Only in-frame clones appear in the TCRdb table, and some are missing; sequencing was by immunoSEQ multiplex PCR. This sample has fewer than 650,000 clones, with roughly 16% found just once. This TCR derives from a man aged 18 to 29 in good health. The chain is built from TRBV11-2 and TRBJ2-3, with TRBD1 as a possible D gene (6 bases). Material for sequencing was naive CD4+ T cells from blood. CDR3 protein: CASSLRPQGWGTDTQYF. In DNA, the CDR3 is TGTGCCAGCAGCCTCCGACCACAGGGATGGGGCACAGATACGCAGTATTTT.